This is a list of T cell receptor beta chains from one sample in a study of T cells in Graves' hyperthyroidism and ophthalmopathy. Each CDR3 protein is one row after TCRdb ran MiXCR on the multiplex PCR reads. The data contain a few hundred thousand distinct CDR3 sequences, more than 15% of them singletons. Specimen: blood. These receptors were taken from a woman between 18 and 29 years old with Graves' ophthalmopathy. Both conserved end residues are part of each CDR3. D genes are given only for firm matches. The size entry is marked missing in some rows and otherwise reads once, few, many or a size class.

abundance: many
v_gene: TRBV3-1
j_gene: TRBJ1-5
d_gene: .
CDR3aa: CASSQDPIQPQHF
CDR3nt: TGTGCCAGCAGCCAAGATCCGATTCAGCCCCAGCATTTT

abundance: many
v_gene: TRBV29-1
j_gene: TRBJ1-1
d_gene: .
CDR3aa: CSVAQGGNTEAFF
CDR3nt: TGCAGCGTTGCGCAGGGCGGGAACACTGAAGCTTTCTTT

abundance: few
v_gene: TRBV10-2
j_gene: TRBJ2-5
d_gene: .
CDR3aa: CASSVIEETQYF
CDR3nt: TGCGCCAGCAGTGTGATAGAAGAGACCCAGTACTTC

abundance: few
v_gene: TRBV27
j_gene: TRBJ1-4
d_gene: .
CDR3aa: CASSPPPRTGHYATNEKLFF
CDR3nt: TGTGCCAGCAGTCCCCCCCCTAGAACAGGGCACTATGCAACTAATGAAAAACTGTTTTTT

abundance: many
v_gene: TRBV7-9
j_gene: TRBJ1-1
d_gene: .
CDR3aa: CASSGRDEAFF
CDR3nt: TGTGCCAGCAGCGGCCGAGATGAAGCTTTCTTT

abundance: few
v_gene: TRBV7-9
j_gene: TRBJ1-1
d_gene: .
CDR3aa: CASSGSGVGGTEAFF
CDR3nt: TGTGCCAGCAGCGGTTCAGGGGTGGGAGGGACTGAAGCTTTCTTT

abundance: .
v_gene: TRBV2
j_gene: TRBJ1-5
d_gene: .
CDR3aa: CASSEELVTPWSQPQHF
CDR3nt: TGTGCCAGCAGTGAAGAGTTAGTGACTCCCTGGAGTCAGCCCCAGCATTTT

abundance: .
v_gene: TRBV20-1
j_gene: TRBJ2-1
d_gene: TRBD2
CDR3aa: CSANGFGGGMDEQFF
CDR3nt: TGCAGTGCAAACGGCTTCGGCGGGGGGATGGATGAGCAGTTCTTC

abundance: many
v_gene: TRBV12-3/TRBV12-4
j_gene: TRBJ1-1
d_gene: .
CDR3aa: CASSLNSFIRSNTEAFF
CDR3nt: TGTGCCAGCAGTTTAAATTCTTTTATCAGGTCGAACACTGAAGCTTTCTTT

abundance: few
v_gene: TRBV27
j_gene: TRBJ2-2
d_gene: .
CDR3aa: CASGPLDTGELFF
CDR3nt: TGTGCCAGCGGTCCCTTGGACACCGGGGAGCTGTTTTTT

abundance: many
v_gene: TRBV7-2
j_gene: TRBJ2-5
d_gene: TRBD2
CDR3aa: CASSSGLAGVQETQYF
CDR3nt: TGTGCCAGCAGCTCAGGACTAGCGGGAGTCCAAGAGACCCAGTACTTC

abundance: few
v_gene: TRBV5-4
j_gene: TRBJ2-5
d_gene: TRBD2
CDR3aa: CASTTPGTSVQETQYF
CDR3nt: TGTGCCAGCACAACACCCGGGACTAGCGTACAAGAGACCCAGTACTTC

abundance: many
v_gene: TRBV7-8
j_gene: TRBJ1-1
d_gene: TRBD1
CDR3aa: CASRKQGATEAFF
CDR3nt: TGTGCCAGCAGAAAACAGGGGGCGACGGAAGCTTTCTTT

abundance: .
v_gene: TRBV24-1
j_gene: TRBJ1-1
d_gene: TRBD1
CDR3aa: CATTPLGGPWDRGNTEAFF
CDR3nt: TGTGCCACCACCCCGCTTGGGGGCCCGTGGGACAGGGGTAACACTGAAGCTTTCTTT

abundance: few
v_gene: TRBV20-1
j_gene: TRBJ2-1
d_gene: TRBD2
CDR3aa: CSAHQPSGSVYNEQLF
CDR3nt: TGCAGTGCTCACCAACCTAGCGGCTCCGTCTACAATGAGCAGCTCTTC

abundance: .
v_gene: TRBV3-1
j_gene: TRBJ2-1
d_gene: TRBD2
CDR3aa: CASSQRGPAGGYNEQFF
CDR3nt: TGTGCCAGCAGCCAAAGGGGCCCTGCGGGGGGGTACAATGAGCAGTTCTTC

abundance: many
v_gene: TRBV9
j_gene: TRBJ1-1
d_gene: .
CDR3aa: CASSVIVTANTEAFF
CDR3nt: TGTGCCAGCAGCGTAATAGTGACAGCGAACACTGAAGCTTTCTTT

abundance: many
v_gene: TRBV7-8
j_gene: TRBJ1-3
d_gene: TRBD1
CDR3aa: CASSLPPWDSSGNTIYF
CDR3nt: TGTGCCAGCAGCTTACCGCCGTGGGACAGCTCTGGAAACACCATATATTTT

abundance: many
v_gene: TRBV12-3/TRBV12-4
j_gene: TRBJ1-2
d_gene: .
CDR3aa: CASSLAPSQGTFYGYTF
CDR3nt: TGTGCCAGCAGTTTAGCGCCGTCCCAAGGGACCTTCTATGGCTACACCTTC

abundance: many
v_gene: TRBV28
j_gene: TRBJ2-7
d_gene: .
CDR3aa: CASSFSSAYEQYF
CDR3nt: TGTGCCAGCAGTTTCTCTAGCGCTTACGAGCAGTACTTC

abundance: many
v_gene: TRBV12-3/TRBV12-4
j_gene: TRBJ2-5
d_gene: .
CDR3aa: CASSLNDQETQYF
CDR3nt: TGTGCCAGCAGTTTGAACGACCAAGAGACCCAGTACTTC

abundance: many
v_gene: TRBV12-5
j_gene: TRBJ1-2
d_gene: TRBD1
CDR3aa: CASGEGQGMDGYTF
CDR3nt: TGTGCTAGTGGTGAAGGACAGGGGATGGATGGCTACACCTTC

abundance: many
v_gene: TRBV9
j_gene: TRBJ2-3
d_gene: TRBD2
CDR3aa: CASSVGNSGSDTQYF
CDR3nt: TGTGCCAGCAGCGTAGGAAATAGCGGGTCAGATACGCAGTATTTT

abundance: few
v_gene: TRBV5-1
j_gene: TRBJ2-3
d_gene: .
CDR3aa: CASSLVKGADTQYF
CDR3nt: TGCGCCAGCAGCCTGGTAAAGGGGGCAGATACGCAGTATTTT

abundance: .
v_gene: TRBV13
j_gene: TRBJ2-1
d_gene: TRBD2
CDR3aa: CASSTTTSGRWDEQFF
CDR3nt: TGTGCCAGCAGCACAACGACTAGCGGGAGATGGGATGAGCAGTTCTTC

abundance: many
v_gene: TRBV28
j_gene: TRBJ2-7
d_gene: .
CDR3aa: CASSLQAAGAYEQYF
CDR3nt: TGTGCCAGCAGTTTACAGGCAGCCGGGGCCTACGAGCAGTACTTC

abundance: many
v_gene: TRBV7-2
j_gene: TRBJ2-3
d_gene: .
CDR3aa: CASSPRRGGTDTQYF
CDR3nt: TGTGCCAGCAGCCCTAGGCGGGGCGGCACAGATACGCAGTATTTT

abundance: .
v_gene: TRBV25-1
j_gene: TRBJ1-4
d_gene: .
CDR3aa: CASSDLRGAGGEKLFF
CDR3nt: TGTGCCAGCAGTGACCTAAGGGGGGCAGGCGGTGAAAAACTGTTTTTT

abundance: .
v_gene: TRBV10-2
j_gene: TRBJ2-7
d_gene: .
CDR3aa: CASSVRGSYNEQYF
CDR3nt: TGCGCCAGCAGTGTGCGCGGCTCCTACAATGAGCAGTACTTC

abundance: .
v_gene: TRBV7-9
j_gene: TRBJ2-5
d_gene: TRBD1
CDR3aa: CASSSDRGRKETQYF
CDR3nt: TGTGCCAGCAGCTCAGACAGGGGGCGGAAAGAGACCCAGTACTTC

abundance: many
v_gene: TRBV20-1
j_gene: TRBJ1-6
d_gene: TRBD1
CDR3aa: CSARDRISSYNSPLHF
CDR3nt: TGCAGTGCCAGGGACAGGATAAGCTCCTATAATTCACCCCTCCACTTT

abundance: many
v_gene: TRBV7-8
j_gene: TRBJ2-3
d_gene: .
CDR3aa: CASSLARDTDTQYF
CDR3nt: TGTGCCAGCAGCTTAGCCCGTGATACGGATACGCAGTATTTT

abundance: many
v_gene: TRBV2
j_gene: TRBJ1-1
d_gene: .
CDR3aa: CASSTDRYGTEAFF
CDR3nt: TGTGCCAGCAGTACCGACAGGTACGGCACTGAAGCTTTCTTT

abundance: .
v_gene: TRBV12-3/TRBV12-4
j_gene: TRBJ1-1
d_gene: .
CDR3aa: CASRGQEMNTEAFF
CDR3nt: TGTGCCAGCAGAGGGCAGGAGATGAACACTGAAGCTTTCTTT

abundance: .
v_gene: TRBV5-5
j_gene: TRBJ1-1
d_gene: .
CDR3aa: CASSLVAGDGRFEAFF
CDR3nt: TGTGCCAGCAGCTTGGTCGCGGGCGATGGACGATTTGAAGCTTTCTTT

abundance: few
v_gene: TRBV6-1
j_gene: TRBJ2-1
d_gene: TRBD2
CDR3aa: CASAAGLELNEQFF
CDR3nt: TGTGCCAGCGCAGCAGGACTAGAGTTAAATGAGCAGTTCTTC

abundance: few
v_gene: TRBV4-2
j_gene: TRBJ2-3
d_gene: TRBD1
CDR3aa: CASSQVGGQGPDTQYF
CDR3nt: TGTGCCAGCAGCCAAGTCGGGGGACAGGGACCAGATACGCAGTATTTT